This passage covers 19 T cell receptor beta chains from one sample sequenced in a study of control samples from healthy donors and cancer patients. Data came from immunoSEQ multiplex PCR; TCRdb stores just in-frame clones and leaves some out. The data show 90,000 to 120,000 clones, with approximately 84% seen just once and around 6.6% held by the top ten. Sequencing used blood. These receptors all stem from a man younger than 30 in good health.

The gene calls are TRBV6-5 and TRBJ1-4, with D possibly TRBD1 on 5 matching bases. The CDR3 is made up of 14 amino acids. Trimming took off 4 bases at V and 3 bases at J, with 9 bases between the two ends. Germline-derived CDR1 and CDR2 are MNHEY and SVGAGI. CDR3 sequence: CASSSGPSNEKLFF. Written as DNA, the CDR3 is TGTGCCAGCAGTTCGGGGCCGTCTAATGAAAAACTGTTTTTT.

The gene calls are TRBV9 and TRBJ2-3; D perhaps matches TRBD2 (5 bases). The V gene's germline CDR1 is SGDLS and CDR2 YYNGEE. V gave up 3 bases and J gave up 2 bases, with 16 bases separating them. The CDR3 has 16 residues. The CDR3, as DNA: TGTGCCAGCAGCGGACGCTTTGGAGGATCCACAGATACGCAGTATTTT. Its protein is CASSGRFGGSTDTQYF.

The J gene is TRBJ2-3, the V gene TRBV5-1, with 8 bases lining up with TRBD2. The CDR3 is made up of 16 amino acids. Germline V gives CDR1 SGHRS, CDR2 YFSETQ. V dropped 1 base and J dropped 2; count of bases not matched to a gene: 6. The CDR3 region has the DNA TGCGCCAGCAGCTTGAGCGGCGGGGGGCCCACAGATACGCAGTATTTT. Translating it yields CASSLSGGGPTDTQYF.

The chain is built from TRBV6-5 and TRBJ2-7, with D perhaps assigned TRBD1 or TRBD2 (5 bases each). The CDR3 spans 13 residues. V lost 6 bases and J 4 bases, leaving 13 bases between the germline ends. CDR1 MNHEY and CDR2 SVGAGI come from the germline V gene. The CDR3 spells CASRPGPRYEQYF. CDR3 sequence (DNA): TGTGCCAGCAGGCCGGGGCCCCGATACGAGCAGTACTTC.

The sample holds a few counts of this clone. The V and J genes are TRBV6-5 and TRBJ1-5; a weak D match, TRBD1 (5 bases). V dropped 6 bases and J dropped 4 bases, with 16 bases sitting between them. Germline V CDR1 and CDR2: MNHEY, SVGAGI. The CDR3 covers 15 residues. CDR3 sequence: CASRQVGSRNQPQHF. The CDR3, as DNA: TGTGCCAGCAGACAGGTTGGAAGTCGTAATCAGCCCCAGCATTTT.

The chain couples TRBV6-5 to TRBJ1-6, with 11 bases fitting TRBD1. CDR1 and CDR2 from the germline V gene are MNHEY and SVGAGI. The length of the CDR3 is 15 residues. With 4 bases clipped from V and 7 bases from J, the junction kept 3 bases outside the gene matches. CDR3 in DNA: TGTGCCAGCAGTTTACGGACAGGGGGCAATTCACCCCTCCACTTT. This encodes CASSLRTGGNSPLHF.

The chain carries TRBV15 and TRBJ1-1, with 11 bases identical to TRBD1. V shed 1 base, J shed 1 base, and the junction held 5 bases outside the gene matches. The CDR3 is 17 amino acids. The germline CDR1 and CDR2 sequences are LNHNV and YYDKDF (reference sequence). In nucleotides, the CDR3 is TGTGCCACCAGCAGAGGGACAGGGGGCAAGGGGAACACTGAAGCTTTCTTT. Its protein is CATSRGTGGKGNTEAFF.

This chain links TRBV19 with TRBJ2-2; D might be TRBD1 (6 bases). The V end was cut by 5 bases, the J end by 1 base, with 11 bases between. This CDR3 region has 15 residues. Germline CDR1 LNHDA, CDR2 SQIVND (reference sequence). The DNA for the CDR3 is TGTGCCAGTAGTTATAGAGGGGGGAACACCGGGGAGCTGTTTTTT. This translates into CASSYRGGNTGELFF.

This chain connects TRBV24-1 to TRBJ2-3, with TRBD2 as a possible D gene (6 bases). Germline-derived CDR1 and CDR2 are KGHDR and SFDVKD. The CDR3 length is 15 residues. Between the trimmed V and J ends, which lost 5 bases and 3 bases, there was a span of 14 bases. As DNA, the CDR3 is TGTGCCACCAGTGTCCCCGGGAGCCCGACAGATACGCAGTATTTT. Protein sequence: CATSVPGSPTDTQYF.

V gene TRBV19 combines with J gene TRBJ2-2; D ambiguous. The CDR3 extends over 14 amino acids. Germline loops: CDR1 LNHDA, CDR2 SQIVND (reference sequence). Trimming took 4 bases from V and 4 from J, leaving 10 bases between them. CDR3 loop: CASSNWGGTGELFF. The CDR3 DNA is TGTGCCAGTAGTAACTGGGGTGGCACCGGGGAGCTGTTTTTT.

The CDR3 spells CATSRHSNTDTQYF. Written as DNA, the CDR3 is TGTGCCACCAGTCGACACAGCAACACAGATACGCAGTATTTT. The chain combines TRBV24-1 with TRBJ2-3; D not certain. Germline loops: CDR1 KGHDR, CDR2 SFDVKD. Trimming pared 6 bases from V and 2 bases from J, leaving 11 bases between. This CDR3 region has 14 residues.

The V and J genes are TRBV6-1 and TRBJ1-2, with TRBD1 matching 7 bases. CDR1 and CDR2 from the germline V gene are MNHNS and SASEGT. This CDR3 spans 16 amino acids. V shed 3 bases and J 6 bases; nucleotides not matched to a gene: 13. The CDR3 loop is CASSEGDRRAGNGYTF. CDR3 nucleotides: TGTGCCAGCAGTGAGGGGGACAGACGAGCCGGTAATGGCTACACCTTC.

In its sample, this clone was seen once. The chain couples TRBV5-1 to TRBJ2-1; 10 bases map to TRBD2. The V and J ends lost 4 bases and 13 bases, in that order; junction bases with no gene match: 8. The CDR3 has 13 residues. Germline V gene lookup returns CDR1 SGHRS and CDR2 YFSETQ. CDR3 nucleotide sequence: TGCGCCAGCAGCCCTGTAGCGGGGGGACCCCAGTTCTTC. Its translation: CASSPVAGGPQFF.

V is TRBV5-5 and J is TRBJ1-2; TRBD1 matches 9 bases. The germline gives CDR1 SGHKS, CDR2 YYEKEE (reference sequence). V shed 4 bases, J shed 4 bases, and the junction held 5 bases outside the gene matches. CDR3 length equals 14 residues. CDR3 sequence (DNA): TGTGCCAGCAGCGGTACAGGGGGCGGCTATGGCTACACCTTC. This sequence encodes CASSGTGGGYGYTF.

The chain employs TRBV30 and TRBJ1-3; 8 bases are a match to TRBD1. Unmatched junction bases numbered 11, after V lost 4 bases and J lost 9 bases. The germline V gene encodes CDR1 GTSNPN and CDR2 SVGIG (reference sequence). The CDR3 totals 14 residues. CDR3 loop: CAWKIAGGGGTIYF. DNA for the CDR3: TGTGCCTGGAAGATCGCAGGGGGCGGCGGCACCATATATTTT.

The genes are TRBV7-9 and TRBJ2-5; a possible D gene is TRBD2 (5 bases). CDR3 length equals 12 residues. Trimming pared 5 bases from V and 4 bases from J, leaving 8 bases between. CDR1 SEHNR and CDR2 FQNEAQ come from the germline V gene (reference sequence). The CDR3 loop is CASSPEGETQYF. CDR3 in DNA: TGTGCCAGCAGCCCCGAGGGAGAGACCCAGTACTTC.

The rearrangement uses TRBV5-4 and TRBJ2-1; TRBD1 matches at 8 bases. This CDR3 spans 16 amino acids. Per germline, CDR1 SGHNT and CDR2 YYREEE (reference sequence). J was trimmed by 7 bases and V by 4 bases; bases with no gene match: 13. DNA of the CDR3: TGTGCCAGCAGCCCTCCCCCGGGACAGGCATCGAATGAGCAGTTCTTC. The encoded protein is CASSPPPGQASNEQFF.

The V call is TRBV29-1, the J call TRBJ2-7; TRBD1 is a possible D gene (6 bases). CDR1 and CDR2 (germline): SQVTM, ANQGSEA. V lost 2 bases, J lost 3 bases, and 20 bases lay in between. CDR3 length equals 16 residues. The CDR3 nucleotides read TGCAGCGTTGAATCCTTATCTCCAGGGGCGGACTACGAGCAGTACTTC. It translates to CSVESLSPGADYEQYF.

V usage is TRBV19 and J usage is TRBJ2-7; 9 bases match TRBD2. From germline, CDR1 is LNHDA and CDR2 SQIVND (reference sequence). Losses at the gene ends were 5 bases for V and 6 bases for J; bases not matched to a gene: 8. The CDR3 runs 14 residues. The CDR3 here is CASSPAGGPGEQYF. The DNA for the CDR3 is TGTGCCAGTAGTCCAGCGGGGGGCCCGGGCGAGCAGTACTTC. The full variable domain, rest sourced from reference TRBV19 and TRBJ2-7, is DGGITQSPKYLFRKEGQNVTLSCEQNLNHDAMYWYRQDPGQGLRLIYYSQIVNDFQKGDIAEGYSVSREKKESFPLTVTSAQKNPTAFYLCASSPAGGPGEQYFGPGTRLTVT.